The 18 T cell receptor beta chains reported below all come from one sample, sequenced in a study of cytomegalovirus exposure and HLA in healthy donors. 60 Vbeta and 13 Jbeta primers were used in PCR. Repertoires were generated with immunoSEQ multiplex PCR, while TCRdb's copy carries only in-frame clones and drops some. Among 75,000 to 90,000 clones listed, 78% were seen once. The specimen sequenced was PBMCs. The receptors stem from a male donor in good health and CMV-seropositive.

The rearrangement joins TRBV5-6 to TRBJ2-7, with D possibly TRBD2 on 5 matching bases. This CDR3 has 12 amino acids. Germline lookup yields CDR1 SGHDT and CDR2 YYEEEE. Trimming stripped 3 bases from V and 2 bases from J, with 6 bases between. The CDR3 coding sequence is TGTGCCAGCAGCTGGGAGACCTACGAGCAGTACTTC. Translating gives CASSWETYEQYF.

J is TRBJ1-3 and V is TRBV5-1; TRBD1 matches 7 bases. This CDR3 is 18 amino acids long. In germline, CDR1 is SGHRS, CDR2 YFSETQ. V trimming: 0 bases; J trimming: 2 bases; junction bases outside the gene matches: 11. CDR3 DNA sequence: TGCGCCAGCAGCTTGGCCGACAGGGCACTATGGGCTGGAAACACCATATATTTT. This translates into CASSLADRALWAGNTIYF.

The gene calls are TRBV19 and TRBJ2-2; D may be TRBD1 (6 bases). V lost 7 bases and J 3 bases, leaving 18 bases between the germline ends. This CDR3 has 16 amino acids. Germline V gives CDR1 LNHDA, CDR2 SQIVND (reference sequence). This CDR3 reads CASIPPRTDYTGELFF. The CDR3, as DNA: TGTGCCAGTATTCCTCCCCGGACAGACTACACCGGGGAGCTGTTTTTT.

This clone appeared a few times. The gene calls are TRBV7-2 and TRBJ2-5; 9 bases line up with TRBD2. This CDR3 contains 16 residues. V gave up 0 bases and J gave up 5 bases; unmatched junction bases: 7. Germline-derived CDR1 and CDR2 are SGHTA and FQGNSA. CDR3 residues: CASSLAPRGGRETQYF. The CDR3 region has the DNA TGTGCCAGCAGCTTAGCTCCGCGGGGGGGCCGGGAGACCCAGTACTTC.

This chain links TRBV11-2 with TRBJ2-2; 10 bases match TRBD1. Germline-derived CDR1 and CDR2 are SGHAT and FQNNGV. The CDR3 is 16 residues long. Trimming at V came to 5 bases and at J to 4 bases, leaving 7 bases not matched to a gene. The DNA of the CDR3 is TGTGCCAGCAGCATCGACAGGGGGCGAGGCACCGGGGAGCTGTTTTTT. Its protein product is CASSIDRGRGTGELFF.

This clone was recorded a few times. The chain couples TRBV7-2 to TRBJ1-1, with unresolved D. V dropped 2 bases and J dropped 0 bases, with 4 bases sitting between them. Per germline, CDR1 SGHTA and CDR2 FQGNSA. The CDR3 loop spans 13 amino acids. The CDR3 region has the DNA TGTGCCAGCAGCTTATCGGTGAACACTGAAGCTTTCTTT. This codes for CASSLSVNTEAFF.

This chain connects TRBV7-8 to TRBJ1-1; D is possibly TRBD1 (5 bases). The CDR3 sequence is 13 residues long. V shed 3 bases and J shed 7 bases, with 12 bases lying between them. Germline V gives CDR1 SGHVS, CDR2 FQNEAQ. The CDR3 sequence is CASSLGGENEAFF. The CDR3 DNA reads as TGTGCCAGCAGCTTGGGGGGGGAAAATGAAGCTTTCTTT.

The rearrangement uses TRBV28 and TRBJ2-3; 9 bases line up with TRBD2. Germline loops: CDR1 MDHEN, CDR2 SYDVKM. V was clipped by 9 bases and J by 2 bases; unmatched bases: 9. This CDR3 contains 15 residues. The CDR3 DNA reads TGTGCCAGTATAGCGGGGGATGCCATCACAGATACGCAGTATTTT. Its translation is CASIAGDAITDTQYF.

The V and J genes are TRBV7-6 and TRBJ1-1; D might be TRBD1 (5 bases). Germline-derived CDR1 and CDR2 are SGHVS and FNYEAQ. The CDR3 length is 13 residues. Trimming took 1 base from V and 5 from J, leaving 8 bases between them. CDR3 DNA sequence: TGTGCCAGCAGCTTAGGGGGGGGGACTGAAGCTTTCTTT. Amino acid sequence: CASSLGGGTEAFF.

V gene TRBV7-2 combines with J gene TRBJ1-4; TRBD1 agrees at 8 bases. Germline loops: CDR1 SGHTA, CDR2 FQGNSA. This CDR3 comprises 15 residues. With V trimmed by 5 bases and J by 2 bases, 4 bases remained unmatched. This chain's CDR3 is CASSLQGGTNEKLFF. DNA of the CDR3: TGTGCCAGCAGCCTACAGGGGGGGACTAATGAAAAACTGTTTTTT.

V usage is TRBV6-5 and J usage is TRBJ2-7; D ambiguous. V was shortened by 6 bases and J by 2 bases, with 8 bases between the two germline ends. Germline values: CDR1 MNHEY, CDR2 SVGAGI. This CDR3 has 12 residues. CDR3 sequence: CASSPRTYEQYF. In DNA, the CDR3 is TGTGCCAGCAGCCCTAGAACCTACGAGCAGTACTTC.

This clone came up once. The gene calls are TRBV28 and TRBJ2-5; 7 bases fit TRBD2. Judging by the DNA end, TRBJ2-7 fits better; the J call may be wrong. CDR1 and CDR2 from the germline V gene are MDHEN and SYDVKM. There are 14 residues in the CDR3. The CDR3: CASSLLATSYEQYF. CDR3 nucleotides: TGTGCCAGCAGCCTACTAGCGACCTCCTACGAGCAGTACTTC.

The J gene is TRBJ1-2, the V gene TRBV5-1, with 10 nucleotides matching TRBD1. The CDR3 runs 13 residues. The germline V gene encodes CDR1 SGHRS and CDR2 YFSETQ. V lost 3 bases, J lost 8 bases, and 4 bases stayed unmatched. The CDR3 loop reads CASSYGQGEGYTF. The DNA of the CDR3 is TGCGCCAGCAGCTATGGACAGGGGGAAGGCTACACCTTC.

This clone was detected a few times. V is TRBV6-6 and J is TRBJ1-1, with D perhaps TRBD1 (6 bases). Germline values: CDR1 MNHNY, CDR2 SVGAGI (reference sequence). There are 13 residues in the CDR3. Trimming took 7 bases from V and 6 from J, leaving 15 bases between them. The chain's CDR3 is CASNRERAPEAFF. The CDR3 nucleotides read TGTGCCAGCAACAGGGAACGGGCCCCTGAAGCTTTCTTT.

J is TRBJ2-7 and V is TRBV5-1; TRBD1 aligns across 10 bases. Germline CDR1 reads SGHRS; CDR2 reads YFSETQ. The CDR3 length is 15 residues. The junction had 5 bases not matched to a gene; V was cut back by 0 bases and J by 5 bases. This CDR3 is CASSLVAGTGDEQYF. CDR3 nucleotide sequence: TGCGCCAGCAGCTTGGTAGCTGGGACAGGGGACGAGCAGTACTTC.

The chain links TRBV6-5 to TRBJ1-2; D may be TRBD1 (5 bases). The V and J ends lost 7 bases and 4 bases respectively, with 19 bases between them. CDR3 length: 15 amino acids. Germline CDR1 MNHEY, CDR2 SVGAGI. As DNA, the CDR3 is TGTGCCAGCACCGAGGGGTGGGGGGGTGGCTATGGCTACACCTTC. Its translation is CASTEGWGGGYGYTF.

J is TRBJ2-1 and V is TRBV11-3; D gene uncertain. Germline loops: CDR1 SGHNT, CDR2 YENEEA. The CDR3 is 13 amino acids. The V gene lost 5 bases and the J gene lost 6 bases, with 11 bases spanning the gap. CDR3 coding DNA: TGTGCCAGCAGCCTTTGGAGCGCCAATGAGCAGTTCTTC. Protein product: CASSLWSANEQFF.

As DNA, the CDR3 is TGTGCCAGCAGTCGGGACAGGGGAGTCGGCGAGCAGTACTTC. Protein product: CASSRDRGVGEQYF. The chain recombines TRBV6-5 with TRBJ2-5; 10 nucleotides line up with TRBD1. TRBJ2-7 explains the end of the DNA better; the J call may be wrong. This CDR3 has 14 residues. The germline V gene has CDR1 MNHEY and CDR2 SVGAGI.